These 26 T cell receptor beta chains were sequenced from one sample in a study of T-cell memory formation after mild COVID-19. TCRdb re-called the 5' RACE reads with MiXCR, one entry per CDR3 protein. Among some 300,000 distinct CDR3 sequences listed, around 20% were seen once. Sequencing was carried out using PBMCs or a T cell subset sorted from them (not recorded which). The receptors stem from a young man who had mild COVID-19 (a few samples of this study predate the infection). Cell type and time point are not known.

This clonotype was picked up one time. This chain links TRBV12-1 with TRBJ2-5; the table's TRBD2 call for D was not verified on the DNA. TRBV12-1 is designated a pseudogene. The CDR3 runs to 17 residues. The CDR3 here is CASSFPSLLGGRETQYF. CDR3 nucleotide sequence: TGTGCCAGCAGCTTCCCAAGCTTACTAGGCGGCCGCGAGACCCAGTACTTC.

The chain uses TRBV7-2 and TRBJ1-3; no firm D call. The CDR3 loop spans 16 amino acids. Germline V gives CDR1 SGHTA, CDR2 FQGNSA. With 1 base removed from V and 1 base from J, the gap between germline ends came to 11 bases. CDR3 sequence (DNA): TGTGCCAGCAGCTTAGTATGGGCAGGTTCTGGAAACACCATATATTTT. Amino acid sequence: CASSLVWAGSGNTIYF.

This clonotype was found a few times. The chain carries TRBV7-4 and TRBJ2-2; the D gene is possibly TRBD1 (5 bases). This CDR3 has 21 amino acids. CDR1 is SGHVT, CDR2 SQSDAQ, per germline. The V gene lost 3 bases and the J gene lost 0 bases, with 26 bases spanning the gap. The CDR3, as DNA: TGTGCCAGCAGCTTTCCTCATAGAACAAGCCAATCGACAGCGAACACCGGGGAGCTGTTTTTT. Its protein product is CASSFPHRTSQSTANTGELFF. The variable domain in full, completed from reference TRBV7-4 and TRBJ2-2, reads GAGVSQSPRYKVAKRGRDVALRCDSISGHVTLYWYRQTLGQGSEVLTYSQSDAQRDKSGRPSGRFSAERPERSVSTLKIQRTEQGDSAVYLCASSFPHRTSQSTANTGELFFGEGSRLTVL.

The CDR3 DNA is TGCGCCAGCAGCCCCGGGACAATCGATACGCAGTATTTT. Protein: CASSPGTIDTQYF. V and J are TRBV5-1 and TRBJ2-3; tentatively, D is TRBD1 (6 bases). V lost 4 bases and J 6 bases, leaving 12 bases between the germline ends. The CDR3 contains 13 residues. Germline CDR1 SGHRS, CDR2 YFSETQ.

This chain links TRBV2 with TRBJ1-1; tentatively, D is TRBD1 (6 bases). CDR3 length equals 12 residues. V shed 7 bases and J shed 3 bases, with 9 bases lying between them. CDR1 and CDR2 from the germline V gene are SNHLY and FYNNEI. The CDR3: CASMRGYTEAFF. For the CDR3, the DNA is TGTGCCAGCATGAGGGGGTACACTGAAGCTTTCTTT.

This clonotype was found a few times. J is TRBJ2-1 and V is TRBV12-3 or TRBV12-4, with D hard to call. The CDR3 is 16 amino acids. V lost 1 base to trimming and J lost 6 bases, with 16 bases between them. Here the CDR3 DNA reads TGTGCCAGCAGTTTAGATATCGGTAGTTGGGGCAATGAGCAGTTCTTC. Translation gives CASSLDIGSWGNEQFF.

The J gene is TRBJ2-7, the V gene TRBV20-1, with a tentative D call TRBD1 (5 bases). With 0 bases removed from V and 6 bases from J, the gap between germline ends came to 15 bases. This CDR3 has 14 amino acids. Germline V lookup: CDR1 DFQATT, CDR2 SNEGSKA (reference sequence). The CDR3 sequence is CSARDQGRGTEQYV. In DNA, the CDR3 is TGCAGTGCTAGAGACCAGGGAAGAGGTACCGAGCAGTACGTC.

This clonotype was seen many times. The chain joins TRBV4-3 to TRBJ2-3; 14 bases agree with TRBD2. Germline V CDR1 and CDR2: LGHNA, YSLEER. V lost 4 bases to trimming and J lost 5 bases; unmatched junction nucleotides: 8. The CDR3 has 17 residues. This CDR3 reads CASSLLTSGGVVDTQYF. CDR3 nucleotide sequence: TGCGCCAGCAGCCTTTTGACTAGCGGGGGGGTAGTAGATACGCAGTATTTT.

This clonotype has only a few counts. This sequence joins TRBV5-1 and TRBJ1-2, with D perhaps TRBD1 (5 bases). V was cut by 4 bases and J by 0 bases, with 10 bases left in between. Germline V lookup: CDR1 SGHRS, CDR2 YFSETQ. The CDR3 totals 14 residues. The CDR3 sequence: CASSPDIANYGYTF. Here the CDR3 DNA reads TGCGCCAGCAGCCCGGACATAGCTAACTATGGCTACACCTTC.

V is TRBV20-1 and J is TRBJ2-3; 13 nucleotides agree with TRBD2. The CDR3 consists of 14 residues. Germline CDR1 is DFQATT and CDR2 is SNEGSKA (reference sequence). Here the CDR3 reads CRPSRTSGGDTQYF. The CDR3 DNA is TGCAGGCCTTCTCGGACTAGCGGGGGAGATACGCAGTATTTT.

For this clonotype: Possible read error: a much larger clone is one base away. The genes are TRBV5-6 and TRBJ2-1; a possible D gene is TRBD1 (6 bases). Trimming pared 0 bases from V and 3 bases from J, leaving 7 bases between. Germline assignment: CDR1 SGHDT and CDR2 YYEEEE. CDR3 length: 14 residues. CDR3 region: CASSLGTVYNEQFF. Written as DNA, the CDR3 is TGTGCCAGCAGCTTGGGGACAGTCTACAATGAGCAGTTCTTC.

The V gene is TRBV5-1, the J gene TRBJ2-1; possible D gene TRBD2, 6 bases. V lost 4 bases to trimming and J lost 1 base, with 15 bases between them. The CDR3 extends over 16 amino acids. Germline V lookup: CDR1 SGHRS, CDR2 YFSETQ. The CDR3: CASSPGVLESYNEQFF. In DNA, the CDR3 is TGCGCCAGCAGCCCGGGGGTGCTAGAGTCCTACAATGAGCAGTTCTTC.

The DNA for the CDR3 is TGCGCCAGCAGCGGGGGACAGACAGGAATAAAGCAGTATTTT. Protein product: CASSGGQTGIKQYF. V and J are TRBV5-1 and TRBJ2-3; 7 bases map to TRBD1. J was trimmed by 11 bases and V by 4 bases; bases with no gene match: 13. From germline, CDR1 is SGHRS and CDR2 YFSETQ. The CDR3 contains 14 residues. The complete variable domain, with remaining parts taken from reference TRBV5-1 and TRBJ2-3, reads KAGVTQTPRYLIKTRGQQVTLSCSPISGHRSVSWYQQTPGQGLQFLFEYFSETQRNKGNFPGRFSGRQFSNSRSEMNVSTLELGDSALYLCASSGGQTGIKQYFGPGTRLTVL.

This clonotype turned up a few times. The J gene is TRBJ1-1, the V gene TRBV4-1; 9 positions agree with TRBD1. CDR3 length equals 13 residues. V shed 1 base and J 10 bases; nucleotides not matched to a gene: 4. The germline CDR1 and CDR2 sequences are MGHRA and YSYEKL. DNA for the CDR3: TGCGCCAGCAGCCAAGTCGGACAGGGGAGAGCTTTCTTT. Residues: CASSQVGQGRAFF.

Concerning this clonotype: Compared with germline, one end of the junction differs, possibly owing to a read error. This chain joins TRBV20-1 and TRBJ2-5, with D perhaps assigned TRBD1 or TRBD2 (6 bases each). This CDR3 is 13 amino acids long. Germline V gives CDR1 DFQATT, CDR2 SNEGSKA (reference sequence). Here the CDR3 DNA reads TGCAGTGCTAGGTCGGGGGCGGTGGAGACCCACTACTTC. It specifies CSARSGAVETHYF.

This clonotype was recorded a few times. The chain combines TRBV6-2 or TRBV6-3 with TRBJ1-5, with no clear D. Germline CDR1 is MNHEY and CDR2 is SVGEGT. Deletions cut 8 bases from V and 4 bases from J, with 6 bases between. This CDR3 has 11 amino acids. The CDR3 sequence is CASGWNQPQHF. In DNA, the CDR3 is TGTGCCAGCGGCTGGAATCAGCCCCAGCATTTT.

J is TRBJ1-2 and V is TRBV18; 7 nucleotides line up with TRBD1. Germline loops: CDR1 KGHSH, CDR2 LQKENI. The CDR3 loop spans 14 amino acids. The trim removed 3 bases at V and 4 bases at J, leaving 5 bases unmatched. The CDR3 region has the DNA TGTGCCAGCTCACCGGAAGGGGGCACCTATGGCTACACCTTC. This translates into CASSPEGGTYGYTF.

This chain links TRBV5-1 with TRBJ1-3; D remains ambiguous. Germline V gene sequence: CDR1 SGHRS, CDR2 YFSETQ. This CDR3 has 15 residues. Trimming pared 1 base from V and 0 bases from J, leaving 8 bases between. The CDR3 DNA reads as TGCGCCAGCAGCTTGCGAGGGTACTCTGGAAACACCATATATTTT. Encoded protein: CASSLRGYSGNTIYF.

This clonotype was seen a few times. V is TRBV18 and J is TRBJ2-7; D gene ambiguous. Germline CDR1 KGHSH, CDR2 LQKENI. Deletions cut 6 bases from V and 0 bases from J, with 18 bases between. This CDR3 spans 16 amino acids. The CDR3 nucleotides are TGTGCCAGCTCGCAGTTAGGGCCTCCAGGCTCCTACGAGCAGTACTTC. Protein: CASSQLGPPGSYEQYF.

This clonotype was detected a few times. The chain links TRBV6-2 or TRBV6-3 to TRBJ2-1; the match to TRBD2 covers 8 bases. The trim removed 5 bases at V and 1 base at J, leaving 7 bases unmatched. The CDR3 has 16 residues. The germline V gene has CDR1 MNHEY and CDR2 SVGEGT. DNA for the CDR3: TGTGCCAGCAGTGTCACCCCGGGGGGGTCCTACAATGAGCAGTTCTTC. Amino acid sequence: CASSVTPGGSYNEQFF.

This clonotype was found a few times. The V gene is TRBV20-1, the J gene TRBJ2-3, with 10 bases fitting TRBD2. The junction had 5 bases not matched to a gene; V was cut back by 6 bases and J by 2 bases. This CDR3 spans 14 amino acids. In germline, CDR1 is DFQATT, CDR2 SNEGSKA (reference sequence). The CDR3 spells CSAPSGGVTDTQYF. The DNA of the CDR3 is TGCAGTGCACCGAGCGGGGGGGTCACAGATACGCAGTATTTT.

The rearrangement uses TRBV11-2 and TRBJ1-1; D not resolved. The CDR3 contains 15 residues. Germline CDR1 is SGHAT and CDR2 is FQNNGV. Trimming removed 1 base from V and 0 bases from J, with 9 bases in between. The CDR3 sequence is CASSLVQTLNTEAFF. The CDR3 DNA follows: TGTGCCAGCAGCTTAGTCCAGACATTGAACACTGAAGCTTTCTTT. Supplemented by reference TRBV11-2 and TRBJ1-1, the full variable domain reads EAGVAQSPRYKIIEKRQSVAFWCNPISGHATLYWYQQILGQGPKLLIQFQNNGVVDDSQLPKDRFSAERLKGVDSTLKIQPAKLEDSAVYLCASSLVQTLNTEAFFGQGTRLTVV.

Only a few counts were recorded for this clonotype. The chain employs TRBV12-3 or TRBV12-4 and TRBJ2-3, with D perhaps being TRBD1 or TRBD2 (5 bases each). The germline V and J ends were trimmed by 3 bases and 1 base, with 8 bases remaining between them. CDR3 length equals 14 residues. The CDR3 reads CASSFGAGTDTQYF. For the CDR3, the DNA is TGTGCCAGCAGTTTCGGGGCAGGCACAGATACGCAGTATTTT.

This clonotype was seen more than once but under ten times. The chain recombines TRBV15 with TRBJ2-1; TRBD2 matches at 10 bases. Germline V lookup: CDR1 LNHNV, CDR2 YYDKDF (reference sequence). V lost 4 bases and J lost 5; bases outside the gene matches: 8. The length of the CDR3 is 16 residues. The DNA for the CDR3 is TGTGCCACCAGCACTCCCTTAGCGGGGGGAAACAATGAGCAGTTCTTC. Amino acid sequence: CATSTPLAGGNNEQFF.

This clonotype was counted only a few times. The gene calls are TRBV10-3 and TRBJ1-4, with 9 bases matching TRBD1. Germline values: CDR1 ENHRY, CDR2 SYGVKD. Trimming cost V 5 bases and J 10 bases; bases outside gene matches: 8. The CDR3 contains 14 residues. CDR3 residues: CAISRGTGSGKLFF. Written as DNA, the CDR3 is TGTGCCATCAGTCGAGGGACAGGGTCCGGAAAACTGTTTTTT.

This CDR3 is CASSPLMSNQPQHF. CDR3 nucleotide sequence: TGTGCCAGCAGTCCCCTTATGAGCAATCAGCCCCAGCATTTT. This sequence joins TRBV28 and TRBJ1-5; D is unclear. This CDR3 contains 14 residues. Germline CDR1 is MDHEN and CDR2 is SYDVKM. The ends were cut back, 5 bases at V and 1 base at J, with 9 bases in the middle.